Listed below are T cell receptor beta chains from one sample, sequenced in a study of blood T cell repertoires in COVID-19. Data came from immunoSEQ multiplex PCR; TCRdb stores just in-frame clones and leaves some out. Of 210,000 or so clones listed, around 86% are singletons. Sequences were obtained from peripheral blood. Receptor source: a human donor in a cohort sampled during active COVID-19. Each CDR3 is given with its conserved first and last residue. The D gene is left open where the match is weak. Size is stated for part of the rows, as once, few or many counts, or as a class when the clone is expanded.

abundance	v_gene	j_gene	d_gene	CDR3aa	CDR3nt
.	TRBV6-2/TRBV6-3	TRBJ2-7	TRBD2	CASSYGTSRHEQYF	TGTGCCAGCAGTTACGGGACTAGTCGCCACGAGCAGTACTTC
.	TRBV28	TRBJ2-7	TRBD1	CASSQGVEQYF	TGTGCCAGCAGTCAGGGGGTAGAGCAGTACTTC
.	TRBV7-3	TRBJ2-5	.	CASSPQGWETQYF	TGTGCCAGCAGCCCTCAGGGTTGGGAGACCCAGTACTTC
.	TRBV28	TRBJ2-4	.	CASSSVRGAKNIQYF	TGTGCCAGCAGTTCAGTCCGGGGAGCCAAAAACATTCAGTACTTC
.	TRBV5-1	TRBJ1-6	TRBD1	CASRDRGNSPLHF	TGCGCCAGCCGGGACAGGGGTAATTCACCCCTCCACTTT
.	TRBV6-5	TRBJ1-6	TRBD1	CASSWDRVNSPLHF	TGTGCCAGCAGTTGGGACAGGGTTAATTCACCCCTCCACTTT
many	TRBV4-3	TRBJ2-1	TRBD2	CASSPRTSGIYNEQFF	TGCGCCAGCAGCCCCCGTACTAGCGGGATCTACAATGAGCAGTTCTTC
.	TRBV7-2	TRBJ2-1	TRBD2	CASSISGTSGEQFF	TGTGCCAGCAGCATATCCGGGACTAGCGGGGAGCAGTTCTTC
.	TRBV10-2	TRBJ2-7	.	CASSRGSSSYEQYF	TGCGCCAGCAGTAGGGGATCTAGCTCCTACGAGCAGTACTTC
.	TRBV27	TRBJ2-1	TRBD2	CASTAGLAGLNEQFF	TGTGCCAGCACTGCGGGACTAGCGGGCTTAAATGAGCAGTTCTTC
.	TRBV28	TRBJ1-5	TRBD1	CAVQGQVISNQPQHF	TGTGCCGTCCAGGGACAGGTGATTAGCAATCAGCCCCAGCATTTT
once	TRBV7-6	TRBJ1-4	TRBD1	CASSRQGSSEKLFF	TGTGCCAGCAGTCGACAGGGCTCAAGCGAAAAACTGTTTTTT
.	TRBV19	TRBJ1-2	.	CASGDGGGYGYTF	TGTGCCAGCGGGGACGGCGGAGGGTATGGCTACACCTTC
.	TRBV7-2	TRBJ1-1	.	CASSLDGRGNTEAFF	TGTGCCAGCAGCTTAGATGGCAGGGGGAACACTGAAGCTTTCTTT
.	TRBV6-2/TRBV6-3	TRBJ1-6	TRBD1	CASSRGQDYSPLHF	TGTGCCAGCAGCCGGGGACAGGATTATTCACCCCTCCACTTT
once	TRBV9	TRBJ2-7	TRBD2	CASSPWLPGLAFSYEQYF	TGTGCCAGCAGCCCGTGGTTGCCGGGACTAGCGTTCTCCTACGAGCAGTACTTC
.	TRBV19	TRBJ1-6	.	CASTGTLNSPLHF	TGTGCCAGCACAGGGACACTTAATTCACCCCTCCACTTT
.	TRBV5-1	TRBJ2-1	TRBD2	CASSQGLAGDRNEQFF	TGCGCCAGCAGCCAGGGACTAGCGGGAGATAGGAATGAGCAGTTCTTC
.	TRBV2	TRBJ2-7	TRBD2	CASKTSGSGEQYF	TGTGCCAGCAAGACTAGCGGGAGTGGTGAGCAGTACTTC
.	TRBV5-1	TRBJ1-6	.	CASSLAPRTDSPLHF	TGCGCCAGCAGCTTGGCCCCGAGAACGGATTCACCCCTCCACTTT
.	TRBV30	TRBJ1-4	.	CAWTSTNEKLFF	TGTGCCTGGACCTCAACTAATGAAAAACTGTTTTTT
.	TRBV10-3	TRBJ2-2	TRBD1	CAIGQVYTGELFF	TGTGCCATCGGACAGGTGTACACCGGGGAGCTGTTTTTT
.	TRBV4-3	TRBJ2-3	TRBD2	CASSQDLVSGRSDTQYF	TGCGCCAGCAGCCAAGATCTGGTTAGCGGGAGGTCGGATACGCAGTATTTT
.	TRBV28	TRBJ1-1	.	CASSFRTPNTEAFF	TGTGCCAGCAGTTTTCGGACACCGAACACTGAAGCTTTCTTT
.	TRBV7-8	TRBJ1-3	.	CASSRGYSGNTIYF	TGTGCCAGCAGCCGAGGCTACTCTGGAAACACCATATATTTT
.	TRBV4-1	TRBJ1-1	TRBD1	CASSQVPGGNTEAFF	TGCGCCAGCAGCCAAGTGCCAGGGGGGAACACTGAAGCTTTCTTT
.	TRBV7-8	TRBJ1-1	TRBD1	CASSLYRGNTEAFF	TGTGCCAGCAGCTTATACAGGGGGAACACTGAAGCTTTCTTT
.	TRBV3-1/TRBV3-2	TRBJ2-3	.	CASSQGDSIRRQYF	TGTGCCAGCAGCCAGGGGGACTCCATCAGGAGGCAGTATTTT
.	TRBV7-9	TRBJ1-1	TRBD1	CASSLALGRGRRTEAFF	TGTGCCAGCAGCTTAGCTCTGGGCAGGGGGCGCAGAACTGAAGCTTTCTTT
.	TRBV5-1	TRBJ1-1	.	CASSVDGDTEAFF	TGCGCCAGCAGCGTCGACGGAGACACTGAAGCTTTCTTT
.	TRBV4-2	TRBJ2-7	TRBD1	CASSQGPGTENEQYF	TGTGCCAGCAGCCAGGGACCCGGGACAGAGAACGAGCAGTACTTC
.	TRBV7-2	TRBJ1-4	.	CASSPGGVGQLSYEKLFF	TGTGCCAGCAGCCCCGGAGGCGTCGGGCAGCTTTCCTATGAAAAACTGTTTTTT
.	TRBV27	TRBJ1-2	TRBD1	CASRRGTASNYGYTF	TGTGCCAGCAGGAGAGGGACAGCCTCTAACTATGGCTACACCTTC
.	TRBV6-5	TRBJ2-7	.	CASSYSRRAYEQYF	TGTGCCAGCAGTTACTCGCGGAGAGCCTACGAGCAGTACTTC
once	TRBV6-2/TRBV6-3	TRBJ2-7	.	CASSYSSFSYEQYF	TGTGCCAGCAGTTACTCCAGTTTCTCCTACGAGCAGTACTTC
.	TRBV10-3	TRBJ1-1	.	CAIRADSSEAFF	TGTGCCATCAGGGCGGACAGTTCTGAAGCTTTCTTT
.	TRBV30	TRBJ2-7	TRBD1	CAWSGRRGYAYEQYF	TGTGCCTGGAGTGGCCGCAGGGGGTATGCCTACGAGCAGTACTTC
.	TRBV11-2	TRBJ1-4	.	CASSPTGGTNEKLFF	TGTGCCAGCAGCCCCACGGGGGGAACTAATGAAAAACTGTTTTTT
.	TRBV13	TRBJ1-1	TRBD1	CASSLGQLNTEAFF	TGTGCCAGCAGCTTGGGACAGCTGAACACTGAAGCTTTCTTT
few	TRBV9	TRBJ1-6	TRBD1	CASSVGGQGDSPLHF	TGTGCCAGCAGCGTAGGGGGCCAGGGGGATTCACCCCTCCACTTT
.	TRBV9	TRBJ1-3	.	CASSPWEGNTIYF	TGTGCCAGCAGCCCCTGGGAGGGAAACACCATATATTTT
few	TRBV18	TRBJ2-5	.	CASSPGIQETQYF	TGTGCCAGCTCACCCGGGATTCAAGAGACCCAGTACTTC
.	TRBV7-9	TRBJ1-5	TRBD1	CASRGGTGMDSNQPQHF	TGTGCCAGCAGGGGGGGGACAGGGATGGATAGCAATCAGCCCCAGCATTTT
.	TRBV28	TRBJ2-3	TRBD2	CASSWSASGRGGTDTQYF	TGTGCCAGCAGTTGGTCCGCTAGCGGGAGAGGAGGCACAGATACGCAGTATTTT
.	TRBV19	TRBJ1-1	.	CASSIEGQPNTEAFF	TGTGCCAGTAGTATAGAGGGGCAACCGAACACTGAAGCTTTCTTT
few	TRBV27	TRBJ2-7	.	CASSFTGWFYEQYF	TGTGCCAGCAGTTTCACAGGGTGGTTCTACGAGCAGTACTTC
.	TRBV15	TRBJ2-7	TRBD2	CATSRGLAGAYEQYF	TGTGCCACCAGCAGAGGACTAGCGGGAGCCTACGAGCAGTACTTC
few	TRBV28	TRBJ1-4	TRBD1	CATLQGAANEKLFF	TGTGCCACCCTCCAGGGGGCAGCTAATGAAAAACTGTTTTTT
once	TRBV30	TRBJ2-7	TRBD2	CAWTPGLAESYEQYF	TGTGCCTGGACCCCGGGACTAGCGGAATCCTACGAGCAGTACTTC